Each of the 19 T cell receptor beta chains below was sequenced from the same sample in a study of glioma-infiltrating T cells after dendritic cell vaccination. Assay: immunoSEQ multiplex PCR; the TCRdb copy retains only in-frame clones and omits some. The sample holds under 70,000 clones; around 86% are singletons and the top ten take 9.2%. Sequencing used blood, obtained before dendritic cell vaccination. These receptors came from a human donor with glioblastoma.

The chain has TRBV19 and TRBJ2-1; no firm D call. The ends were cut back, 5 bases at V and 2 bases at J, with 4 bases in the middle. The CDR3 runs 12 residues. CDR1 and CDR2 from the germline V gene are LNHDA and SQIVND (reference sequence). This chain's CDR3 is CASSPAYNEQFF. CDR3 bases: TGTGCCAGTAGTCCGGCCTACAATGAGCAGTTCTTC.

The chain employs TRBV7-9 and TRBJ1-3; maybe TRBD1 (5 bases). The CDR3 length is 18 residues. Looked up from germline, CDR1 is SEHNR and CDR2 is FQNEAQ (reference sequence). Trimming took off 3 bases at V and 0 bases at J, with 18 bases between the two ends. DNA for the CDR3: TGTGCCAGCAGCTTCGCGGGACGTCGGCGGCCCTCTGGAAACACCATATATTTT. This sequence encodes CASSFAGRRRPSGNTIYF. The whole variable domain, filled in from reference TRBV7-9 and TRBJ1-3, reads DTGVSQNPRHKITKRGQNVTFRCDPISEHNRLYWYRQTLGQGPEFLTYFQNEAQLEKSRLLSDRFSAERPKGSFSTLEIQRTEQGDSAMYLCASSFAGRRRPSGNTIYFGEGSWLTVV.

CDR3 DNA sequence: TGTGCCAGCAGTCCTCCCGGGGGGATTCAAGGCTACACCTTC. It is translated as CASSPPGGIQGYTF. The chain uses TRBV25-1 and TRBJ1-2; TRBD1 might be the D (5 bases). With 5 bases removed from V and 8 bases from J, the gap between germline ends came to 18 bases. The germline V gene encodes CDR1 MGHDK and CDR2 SYGVNS. This CDR3 is built from 14 residues.

V usage is TRBV5-1 and J usage is TRBJ2-1; TRBD2 agrees at 11 bases. Germline lookup yields CDR1 SGHRS and CDR2 YFSETQ. The CDR3 extends over 15 amino acids. Losses at the gene ends were 4 bases for V and 1 base for J; bases not matched to a gene: 1. The CDR3 reads CASSASGGSYNEQFF. The CDR3 nucleotides read TGCGCCAGCAGCGCTAGCGGGGGGTCCTACAATGAGCAGTTCTTC.

V and J are TRBV11-3 and TRBJ2-1; D remains ambiguous. CDR3 length equals 15 residues. Per the germline V gene, CDR1 is SGHNT and CDR2 is YENEEA. V was pared by 2 bases and J by 0 bases, with 8 bases between. CDR3 protein: CASSLLPSSYNEQFF. The CDR3 DNA follows: TGTGCCAGCAGCTTACTGCCGAGCTCCTACAATGAGCAGTTCTTC.

The rearrangement joins TRBV27 to TRBJ2-3; 15 nucleotides match TRBD2. This CDR3 comprises 19 residues. CDR1 and CDR2 from the germline V gene are MNHEY and SMNVEV (reference sequence). V lost 5 bases, J lost 2 bases, and 11 bases stayed unmatched. As DNA, the CDR3 is TGTGCCAGCAGTCCTGGGACTAGCGGGGGGACCTTCCTCACAGATACGCAGTATTTT. This sequence encodes CASSPGTSGGTFLTDTQYF.

This chain connects TRBV11-2 to TRBJ2-5; perhaps TRBD1 as D (6 bases). The V gene's germline CDR1 is SGHAT and CDR2 FQNNGV. This CDR3 is built from 17 residues. Trimming took 3 bases from V and 4 from J, leaving 21 bases between them. CDR3 protein: CASSFIATGSSRETQYF. Written as DNA, the CDR3 is TGTGCCAGCAGCTTTATCGCGACAGGATCCTCCCGAGAGACCCAGTACTTC.

The rearrangement links TRBV2 to TRBJ1-2, with 8 bases that match TRBD1. The CDR3 length is 14 residues. CDR1 and CDR2 (germline): SNHLY, FYNNEI. Losses at the gene ends were 8 bases for V and 6 bases for J; bases not matched to a gene: 11. CDR3 nucleotide sequence: TGTGCCAGCTTATTCGACAGGGGTAAAAATGGCTACACCTTC. Translating gives CASLFDRGKNGYTF.

This chain uses TRBV28 with TRBJ2-4; 9 bases map to TRBD1. With 4 bases clipped from V and 6 bases from J, the junction kept 4 bases outside the gene matches. The CDR3 is made up of 14 amino acids. Germline V gives CDR1 MDHEN, CDR2 SYDVKM. This CDR3 reads CASSYPGQGNIQYF. CDR3 coding DNA: TGTGCCAGCAGTTACCCGGGACAGGGAAACATTCAGTACTTC.

The chain employs TRBV6-5 and TRBJ2-7; 10 bases fit TRBD2. The CDR3 sequence is 15 residues long. Germline CDR1 MNHEY, CDR2 SVGAGI. Trimming cost V 2 bases and J 5 bases; bases outside gene matches: 6. CDR3 coding DNA: TGTGCCAGCAGTTACCGCAGCGGGGGGGCTCACGAGCAGTACTTC. Translating it yields CASSYRSGGAHEQYF.

The gene calls are TRBV9 and TRBJ1-1; possibly TRBD1 for D (6 bases). Germline assignment: CDR1 SGDLS and CDR2 YYNGEE. This CDR3 has 15 amino acids. The V and J ends lost 4 bases and 0 bases respectively, with 13 bases between them. In nucleotides, the CDR3 is TGTGCCAGCAGCCCCCGGGGGGGCTTGAACACTGAAGCTTTCTTT. Its protein is CASSPRGGLNTEAFF.

DNA of the CDR3: TGTGCCAGCCAGACAGGGGATGAGCAGTTCTTC. Translation: CASQTGDEQFF. The chain links TRBV19 to TRBJ2-1, with 8 bases fitting TRBD1. Germline V gene lookup returns CDR1 LNHDA and CDR2 SQIVND (reference sequence). The CDR3 has 11 residues. Trimming took 9 bases from V and 8 from J; bases not matched to a gene: 3.

The count of this clone is one. V gene TRBV7-2 combines with J gene TRBJ2-5; D gene uncertain. The germline V gene has CDR1 SGHTA and CDR2 FQGNSA. CDR3 length equals 14 residues. Trimming pared 3 bases from V and 2 bases from J, leaving 10 bases between. The CDR3 coding sequence is TGTGCCAGCAGCTTCGAACACAGACAAGAGACCCAGTACTTC. This gives the protein CASSFEHRQETQYF. The full variable domain, rest sourced from reference TRBV7-2 and TRBJ2-5, is GAGVSQSPSNKVTEKGKDVELRCDPISGHTALYWYRQSLGQGLEFLIYFQGNSAPDKSGLPSDRFSAERTGGSVSTLTIQRTQQEDSAVYLCASSFEHRQETQYFGPGTRLLVL.

The rearrangement joins TRBV28 to TRBJ1-2; tentative D call: TRBD1 (6 bases). Germline V gene lookup returns CDR1 MDHEN and CDR2 SYDVKM. V lost 5 bases, J lost 5 bases, and 9 bases lay in between. The CDR3 loop spans 12 amino acids. The CDR3 here is CASSPTGYGYTF. CDR3 DNA sequence: TGTGCCAGCAGTCCAACAGGGTATGGCTACACCTTC.

The V call is TRBV5-6, the J call TRBJ2-5, with 10 bases aligning to TRBD2. The ends lost 2 bases at V and 5 bases at J; junction bases unmatched: 12. CDR1 is SGHDT and CDR2 is YYEEEE in the germline V gene. The CDR3 is 17 residues long. CDR3 amino acids: CASSFPGVAGGSETQYF. As DNA, the CDR3 is TGTGCCAGCAGCTTCCCGGGCGTAGCGGGGGGCTCTGAGACCCAGTACTTC.

The genes are TRBV27 and TRBJ2-5, with 7 bases identical to TRBD1. Trimming at V came to 5 bases and at J to 4 bases, leaving 13 bases not matched to a gene. In germline, CDR1 is MNHEY, CDR2 SMNVEV (reference sequence). The CDR3 has 16 amino acids. The CDR3 coding sequence is TGTGCCAGCAGTCGCGGCCGACAGGGACCAGGAGAGACCCAGTACTTC. This sequence encodes CASSRGRQGPGETQYF.

The chain uses TRBV5-8 and TRBJ1-2, with D maybe TRBD1 (6 bases). The CDR3 sequence is 13 residues long. Trimming stripped 10 bases from V and 2 bases from J, with 15 bases between. Germline V gives CDR1 SGHTS, CDR2 YDEGEE. The CDR3 spells CAGGQRNNYGYTF. CDR3 DNA sequence: TGTGCCGGAGGACAGAGGAACAACTATGGCTACACCTTC.

The chain recombines TRBV5-1 with TRBJ1-1; D may be TRBD1 (6 bases). Germline V gene data show CDR1 as SGHRS and CDR2 as YFSETQ. Between the trimmed V and J ends, which lost 5 bases and 6 bases, there was a span of 20 bases. The CDR3 has 15 residues. The CDR3 loop reads CASSLSDRGGAEAFF. The CDR3 nucleotides are TGCGCCAGCAGTCTGTCAGACCGCGGGGGCGCTGAAGCTTTCTTT.

This chain joins TRBV6-1 and TRBJ1-3; D remains ambiguous. Trimming shortened V by 4 bases and J by 3 bases, and 7 bases separated the two germline ends. Germline V gene data show CDR1 as MNHNS and CDR2 as SASEGT. This CDR3 is 13 amino acids long. In DNA, the CDR3 is TGTGCCAGCAGTGCAACAGTTGGAAACACCATATATTTT. It is translated as CASSATVGNTIYF.